This is a list of T cell receptor beta chains from one sample in a study of blood T cells in healthy people across ages. One entry per CDR3 protein, called by TCRdb with MiXCR from the 5' RACE reads. The sample shows 1.4 million to 1.5 million distinct CDR3 sequences, approximately 42% of them seen only once. Specimen: blood. Receptors were obtained from a young woman in good health. Each CDR3 is given with its conserved first and last residue. Fields, in order: V gene, D gene, J gene, clone size, CDR3 protein, CDR3 DNA. The D gene is left open where the match is weak. Clone size, where shown, is once, few, many, or a class for clones that have expanded.

TRBV11-3	TRBD1	TRBJ1-1	once	CANLGTGTEAFF	TGTGCCAACCTGGGGACAGGCACTGAAGCTTTCTTT
TRBV29-1	NA	TRBJ2-7	NA	CSVGGRDEQYF	TGCAGCGTTGGGGGGCGGGACGAGCAGTACTTC
TRBV20-1	NA	TRBJ1-4	NA	CSAKNGGAGEKLFF	TGCAGTGCTAAGAACGGGGGGGCCGGTGAAAAACTGTTTTTT
TRBV7-2	NA	TRBJ2-7	NA	CASSQAAATEQYF	TGTGCCAGCAGCCAAGCGGCGGCGACCGAGCAGTACTTC
TRBV4-1	NA	TRBJ2-3	NA	CASSQDHASTDTQYF	TGCGCCAGCAGCCAAGATCACGCCAGCACAGATACGCAGTATTTT
TRBV27	NA	TRBJ2-3	NA	CARSLGSVGTQYF	TGTGCCCGCAGTTTAGGGTCAGTGGGTACGCAGTATTTT
TRBV1	NA	TRBJ2-5	NA	CTSSPLTSGGLYQGTQYF	TGCACCAGCAGCCCCTTGACTAGCGGGGGGTTGTACCAAGGGACCCAGTACTTC
TRBV6-2/TRBV6-3	NA	TRBJ2-5	NA	CASSCAHPGGETQYF	TGTGCCAGCAGTTGCGCGCACCCCGGAGGAGAGACCCAGTACTTC
TRBV20-1	TRBD2	TRBJ2-1	NA	CSARKREPSYNEQFF	TGCAGTGCCAGAAAGCGGGAGCCCTCCTACAATGAGCAGTTCTTC
TRBV6-5	TRBD2	TRBJ2-2	NA	CASSYSGLAGSTGELFF	TGTGCCAGCAGTTACTCAGGGCTAGCGGGTTCCACCGGGGAGCTGTTTTTT
TRBV6-1	NA	TRBJ2-2	NA	CASVVSANTGELFF	TGTGCCAGCGTAGTTTCAGCGAACACCGGGGAGCTGTTTTTT
TRBV7-9	NA	TRBJ2-5	NA	CASSTFRDQETQYF	TGTGCCAGCAGCACCTTCCGGGACCAAGAGACCCAGTACTTC
TRBV20-1	TRBD2	TRBJ2-3	NA	CSASPTSGRRPDTQYF	TGCAGTGCTTCCCCGACTAGCGGGAGGCGCCCAGATACGCAGTATTTT
TRBV6-1	NA	TRBJ2-3	NA	CASSELGGTQYF	TGTGCCAGCAGTGAATTGGGGGGTACGCAGTATTTT
TRBV7-9	TRBD2	TRBJ2-1	NA	CASSASGGLRQFF	TGTGCCAGCAGTGCTAGCGGGGGCCTGCGGCAGTTCTTC
TRBV5-1	NA	TRBJ1-2	few	CASKPAGDANYGYTF	TGCGCCAGCAAACCAGCGGGGGACGCTAACTATGGCTACACCTTC
TRBV10-3	NA	TRBJ2-7	few	CAINQGNEQYF	TGTGCCATCAACCAAGGGAACGAGCAGTACTTC
TRBV29-1	NA	TRBJ2-5	few	CSGGPYQETQYF	TGCAGCGGGGGCCCGTACCAAGAGACCCAGTACTTC
TRBV6-5	TRBD1	TRBJ1-2	many	CASSSTGVDYGYTF	TGTGCCAGCAGCTCGACAGGGGTTGACTATGGCTACACCTTC
TRBV29-1	NA	TRBJ2-2	once	CSVEFRGQETGELFF	TGCAGCGTTGAATTCAGGGGTCAGGAAACCGGGGAGCTGTTTTTT
TRBV6-6	NA	TRBJ2-1	NA	CASSVDGVYNEQFF	TGTGCCAGCAGTGTGGACGGGGTCTACAATGAGCAGTTCTTC
TRBV20-1	NA	TRBJ1-5	NA	CITGGSNQPQHF	TGCATCACGGGGGGTAGCAATCAGCCCCAGCATTTT
TRBV5-1	NA	TRBJ2-7	few	CASRPGGISYNEQYF	TGCGCCAGCAGGCCCGGAGGGATATCCTACAATGAGCAGTACTTC
TRBV5-1	NA	TRBJ1-2	few	CASSSGQHYGYTF	TGTGCCAGCAGCTCCGGACAGCACTATGGCTACACCTTC
TRBV9	TRBD1	TRBJ1-2	once	CASSLWGTETYGYTF	TGTGCCAGCTCGCTGTGGGGGACAGAAACATATGGCTACACCTTC